What follows are 21 T cell receptor beta chains derived from one specimen sequenced in a study of graft-versus-host responses after intestinal transplantation. Their antigen targets remain unknown. Sequencing was performed with immunoSEQ multiplex PCR; in TCRdb, only in-frame clones are kept and a portion is missing. There are roughly 130,000 clones in the sample; about 93% occur only once, and 0.19% lies in the top ten. This material consisted of unstimulated CD4+ T cells sorted from spleen or lymph node cells, taken before intestinal transplant. All receptors derive from a human donor who received an intestinal transplant.

J is TRBJ1-5 and V is TRBV11-3; 7 positions agree with TRBD1. The CDR3 loop spans 13 amino acids. CDR1 is SGHNT, CDR2 YENEEA, per germline. After removal of 0 bases from V and 8 bases from J, the junction contained 1 base not matched to a gene. CDR3 DNA: TGTGCCAGCAGCTTAGATCAGGGGGAGCCCCAGCATTTT. Amino acids: CASSLDQGEPQHF.

This clone has just one count. The genes are TRBV5-4 and TRBJ2-7; TRBD2 matches 8 bases. CDR3 size: 14 residues. The trim removed 6 bases at V and 3 bases at J, leaving 8 bases unmatched. The germline gives CDR1 SGHNT, CDR2 YYREEE (reference sequence). The CDR3 protein is CASTPGLGFYEQYF. DNA of the CDR3: TGTGCCAGCACCCCGGGACTAGGGTTCTACGAGCAGTACTTC.

The V gene is TRBV18, the J gene TRBJ2-7; 10 bases align to TRBD2. Germline V gene lookup returns CDR1 KGHSH and CDR2 LQKENI. CDR3 size: 15 residues. J was trimmed by 1 base and V by 2 bases; bases with no gene match: 2. This CDR3 reads CASSPASGRSYEQYF. In nucleotides, the CDR3 is TGTGCCAGCTCACCAGCTAGCGGGAGATCCTACGAGCAGTACTTC.

V is TRBV30 and J is TRBJ2-3; D possibly matches TRBD1 or TRBD2 (6 bases each). With 2 bases removed from V and 1 base from J, the gap between germline ends came to 10 bases. The germline V gene encodes CDR1 GTSNPN and CDR2 SVGIG (reference sequence). The CDR3 is made up of 14 amino acids. The CDR3 spells CAWSLEGGTDTQYF. The CDR3 region has the DNA TGTGCCTGGAGTCTGGAGGGGGGCACAGATACGCAGTATTTT.

The chain has TRBV5-4 and TRBJ2-1; TRBD2 agrees at 9 bases. V was pared by 3 bases and J by 4 bases, with 8 bases of the junction left unmatched. Germline CDR1 SGHNT, CDR2 YYREEE (reference sequence). The CDR3 covers 16 residues. DNA of the CDR3: TGTGCCAGCAGCTCAGCCAAGCGGGAGGCGTACAATGAGCAGTTCTTC. This codes for CASSSAKREAYNEQFF.

This rearrangement joins TRBV5-1 to TRBJ2-5; 7 bases align to TRBD1. V lost 0 bases to trimming and J lost 1 base; unmatched junction nucleotides: 9. CDR3 length equals 17 residues. Germline V gene data show CDR1 as SGHRS and CDR2 as YFSETQ. The CDR3 region is CASSLVWPNRGQETQYF. The CDR3 nucleotides read TGCGCCAGCAGCTTGGTCTGGCCCAACAGGGGCCAAGAGACCCAGTACTTC.

The V gene is TRBV11-1, the J gene TRBJ1-1, with D possibly matching TRBD1 (5 bases). This CDR3 spans 16 amino acids. Germline V lookup: CDR1 SGHAT, CDR2 FQDESV (reference sequence). Trimming stripped 2 bases from V and 1 base from J, with 14 bases between. CDR3 coding DNA: TGTGCCAGCAGCTTATGGGGGAGACAGACGAACACTGAAGCTTTCTTT. It yields the protein CASSLWGRQTNTEAFF.

This clone was counted a single time. V usage is TRBV6-5 and J usage is TRBJ1-1; 8 bases fit TRBD1. After removal of 8 bases from V and 4 bases from J, the junction contained 3 bases not matched to a gene. Per germline, CDR1 MNHEY and CDR2 SVGAGI. The length of the CDR3 is 12 residues. DNA for the CDR3: TGTGCCAGCGGGGACAGGCCCACTGAAGCTTTCTTT. Its protein is CASGDRPTEAFF.

This clone has a handful of counts. Within the sample, other DNA sequences also encode this same CDR3. The chain recombines TRBV4-2 with TRBJ2-1, with TRBD2 identical over 7 bases. Germline trimming cut 4 bases from V and 0 bases from J; bases unmatched to any gene: 6. Germline V lookup: CDR1 LGHNA, CDR2 YNFKEQ. This CDR3 spans 16 amino acids. CDR3 amino acids: CASSPVGGVSYNEQFF. Written as DNA, the CDR3 is TGTGCCAGCAGCCCGGTGGGGGGGGTCTCCTACAATGAGCAGTTCTTC.

The CDR3 protein is CASSENPIGGYTF. CDR3 coding DNA: TGTGCCAGCAGTGAAAATCCAATCGGGGGCTACACCTTC. The chain uses TRBV2 and TRBJ1-2; D is unclear. Germline loops: CDR1 SNHLY, CDR2 FYNNEI. V was cut by 2 bases and J by 8 bases, with 12 bases left in between. CDR3 length: 13 amino acids.

V is TRBV19 and J is TRBJ1-5, with D maybe TRBD1 (5 bases). The germline CDR1 and CDR2 sequences are LNHDA and SQIVND (reference sequence). The CDR3 spans 14 residues. Trimming took 4 bases from V and 3 from J, leaving 10 bases between them. This CDR3 is CASSSRANNQPQHF. The CDR3 bases are TGTGCCAGTAGTAGCAGGGCCAACAATCAGCCCCAGCATTTT.

The chain combines TRBV5-1 with TRBJ2-3; D unclear. Germline V gene sequence: CDR1 SGHRS, CDR2 YFSETQ. The CDR3 spans 14 residues. Trimming stripped 2 bases from V and 0 bases from J, with 7 bases between. The CDR3 sequence: CASSLDPSTDTQYF. The CDR3 coding sequence is TGCGCCAGCAGCTTAGACCCAAGCACAGATACGCAGTATTTT.

The chain joins TRBV30 to TRBJ1-2; TRBD1 is a possible D gene (5 bases). Trimming pared 3 bases from V and 8 bases from J, leaving 22 bases between. This CDR3 contains 15 residues. Germline CDR1 is GTSNPN and CDR2 is SVGIG (reference sequence). In DNA form, the CDR3 reads TGTGCCTGGAGCCGTACCTCCAGCAGGGTTGACGGCTACACCTTC. This sequence encodes CAWSRTSSRVDGYTF.

This CDR3 is CASSPTGGRDSPLHF. In DNA form, the CDR3 reads TGTGCCAGCAGCCCGACAGGGGGAAGGGATTCACCCCTCCACTTT. V gene TRBV7-2 combines with J gene TRBJ1-6; TRBD1 matches at 9 bases. Trimming took 5 bases from V and 8 from J; bases not matched to a gene: 7. The germline V gene has CDR1 SGHTA and CDR2 FQGNSA. The CDR3 runs 15 residues.

This clone was found once. The rearrangement links TRBV5-4 to TRBJ2-6; D remains ambiguous. CDR1 is SGHNT and CDR2 is YYREEE in the germline V gene (reference sequence). CDR3 length: 15 residues. The V and J ends lost 0 bases and 4 bases respectively, with 8 bases between them. Here the CDR3 reads CASSLGQTGANVLTF. The CDR3 DNA is TGTGCCAGCAGCTTGGGCCAAACCGGGGCCAACGTCCTGACTTTC.

The chain couples TRBV7-9 to TRBJ1-4; TRBD1 matches 7 bases. The CDR3 length is 15 residues. The V segment lost 2 bases and the J segment 7 bases; nucleotides outside the gene matches: 7. Per germline, CDR1 SEHNR and CDR2 FQNEAQ (reference sequence). CDR3 DNA sequence: TGTGCCAGCAGCTTACTTGCAGGGGGAGGTGAAAAACTGTTTTTT. This codes for CASSLLAGGGEKLFF.

The rearrangement joins TRBV30 to TRBJ1-1; D is undetermined. This CDR3 is 13 amino acids long. Trimming left V 0 bases short and J 1 base short, with 6 bases between. Germline values: CDR1 GTSNPN, CDR2 SVGIG (reference sequence). CDR3 in DNA: TGTGCCTGGAGTGTGGCCGAGAACACTGAAGCTTTCTTT. Protein sequence: CAWSVAENTEAFF.

The chain is built from TRBV30 and TRBJ2-7; D is unclear. This CDR3 contains 12 residues. Germline-derived CDR1 and CDR2 are GTSNPN and SVGIG (reference sequence). Trimming cost V 4 bases and J 4 bases, with 11 bases left between them. CDR3 bases: TGTGCCTGGACCAAGACCCAGTACGAGCAGTACTTC. Translating it yields CAWTKTQYEQYF.

The V and J genes are TRBV7-2 and TRBJ1-2; TRBD1 agrees at 9 bases. With 5 bases clipped from V and 5 bases from J, the junction kept 12 bases outside the gene matches. The germline gives CDR1 SGHTA, CDR2 FQGNSA. This CDR3 is built from 16 residues. The CDR3, as DNA: TGTGCCAGCAGCCTGGGACAGGGCCCTGTTTTTTATGGCTACACCTTC. As protein: CASSLGQGPVFYGYTF.

CDR3 DNA: TGCGCCAGCAGCTCTGGGACAGCCGACTCTGGAAACACCATATATTTT. Translated: CASSSGTADSGNTIYF. The rearrangement uses TRBV5-1 and TRBJ1-3; 7 bases are a match to TRBD1. Losses at the gene ends were 3 bases for V and 0 bases for J; bases not matched to a gene: 6. CDR1 SGHRS and CDR2 YFSETQ come from the germline V gene. The CDR3 has 16 residues.

The V gene is TRBV6-5, the J gene TRBJ1-6; D gene unclear. The CDR3 is made up of 15 amino acids. Trimming left V 3 bases short and J 0 bases short, with 6 bases between. The V gene's germline CDR1 is MNHEY and CDR2 SVGAGI. This chain's CDR3 is CASSYRSSYNSPLHF. CDR3 DNA sequence: TGTGCCAGCAGTTATAGGAGCTCCTATAATTCACCCCTCCACTTT.